Included here is one TCR beta chain sequence, with context. Its antigen is not known. Treatment indicated: approximately 9-day PBMC culture with coronavirus spike peptide pools or control peptides (ViraFEST assay). The unexposed donor gave CD4+ T cells before the COVID-19 pandemic (2011-2018). CD4+ T cells that had been cultured provided DNA sequenced with the Oncomine TCR Beta short-read assay. After culture, CD4+ T cells served as the source for genomic DNA extraction. TCRdb re-called the PCR reads through MiXCR, storing one row per CDR3 protein. The sample contains several thousand distinct CDR3 sequences, approximately 40% of which appear only once. The CDR3 runs 13 residues. Trimming took off 5 bases at V and 8 bases at J, with 15 bases between the two ends. The germline V gene encodes CDR1 LNHDA and CDR2 SQIVND (reference sequence). The data originate from a study of vaccination and CD4 T cells after COVID-19. In the study overall: Six men and four women formed the convalescents, two being Hispanic. The authors used overlapping spike peptides from SARS-CoV-2, HCoV-NL63, HCoV-OC43 and HCoV-229E to stimulate cells. The authors gave control cultures a CEFX pool, an HIV-1 Nef pool, or no peptide.

The chain recombines TRBV19 with TRBJ1-2; D call uncertain. The specimen was CD4+ T cells from blood, cultured in vitro. The source of this sequence is a human donor in good health. CDR3 DNA: TGTGCCAGTAGTCCCGGGCTCCTGGGGGGCTACACCTTC. Amino acids: CASSPGLLGGYTF.